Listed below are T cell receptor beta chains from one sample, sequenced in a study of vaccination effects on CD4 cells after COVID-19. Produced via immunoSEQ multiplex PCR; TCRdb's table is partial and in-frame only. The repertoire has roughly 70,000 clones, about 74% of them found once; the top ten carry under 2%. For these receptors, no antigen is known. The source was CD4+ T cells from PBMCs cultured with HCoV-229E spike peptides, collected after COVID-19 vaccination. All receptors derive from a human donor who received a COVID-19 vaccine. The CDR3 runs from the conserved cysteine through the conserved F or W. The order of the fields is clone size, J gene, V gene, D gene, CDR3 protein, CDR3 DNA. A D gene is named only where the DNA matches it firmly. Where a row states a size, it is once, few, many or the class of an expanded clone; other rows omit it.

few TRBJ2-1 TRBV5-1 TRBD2 CASSIRLAENEQFF TGCGCCAGCAGTATCCGACTAGCGGAAAATGAGCAGTTCTTC
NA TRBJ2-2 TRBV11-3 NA CASGAGASDTGELFF TGTGCCAGCGGGGCAGGGGCATCGGACACCGGGGAGCTGTTTTTT
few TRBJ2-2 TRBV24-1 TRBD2 CATSDNRVVAGGPIGELFF TGTGCCACCAGTGATAACAGGGTTGTAGCGGGGGGGCCCATCGGGGAGCTGTTTTTT
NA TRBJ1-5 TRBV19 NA CASKEGHNSNQPQHF TGTGCCAGTAAGGAAGGCCACAATAGCAATCAGCCCCAGCATTTT
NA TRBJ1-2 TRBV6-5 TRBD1 CATDTGTGRSYTF TGTGCCACCGATACCGGGACAGGGAGGTCTTACACCTTC
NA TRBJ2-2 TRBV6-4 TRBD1 CASRRQGDTGELFF TGTGCCAGCAGAAGACAGGGAGACACCGGGGAGCTGTTTTTT
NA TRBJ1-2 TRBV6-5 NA CASSYSTGAGNYGYTF TGTGCCAGCAGTTACTCGACGGGGGCGGGTAACTATGGCTACACCTTC
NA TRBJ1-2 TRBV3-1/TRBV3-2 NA CASSRTLGDLRRQGYTF TGTGCCAGCAGCCGAACACTGGGGGACCTAAGACGACAGGGCTACACCTTC
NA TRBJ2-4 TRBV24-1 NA CATSAKPRTKNIQYF TGTGCCACCAGTGCGAAGCCCCGGACGAAAAACATTCAGTACTTC
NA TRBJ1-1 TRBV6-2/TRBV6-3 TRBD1 CASNPDRRNMNTEAFF TGTGCCAGCAACCCGGACAGGAGAAATATGAACACTGAAGCTTTCTTT
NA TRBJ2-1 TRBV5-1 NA CASSYLDTENEQFF TGCGCCAGCAGCTACCTAGACACCGAGAATGAGCAGTTCTTC
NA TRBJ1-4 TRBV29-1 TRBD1 CSVEGSGQGQEKLFF TGCAGCGTTGAGGGTTCGGGACAGGGACAAGAAAAACTGTTTTTT
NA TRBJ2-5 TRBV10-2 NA CASQGQRGETQYF TGCGCCAGCCAGGGTCAGCGCGGGGAGACCCAGTACTTC
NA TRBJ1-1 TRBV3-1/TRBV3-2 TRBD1 CASSPTGFWGEAFF TGTGCCAGCAGCCCGACAGGGTTTTGGGGTGAAGCTTTCTTT
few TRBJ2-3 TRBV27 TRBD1 CASSSTGTGSYTQYF TGTGCCAGCAGTTCAACCGGGACAGGGTCCTATACGCAGTATTTT
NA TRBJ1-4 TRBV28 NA CASRSRRRALEKLFF TGTGCCAGCAGAAGCAGAAGGCGCGCTCTGGAAAAACTGTTTTTT
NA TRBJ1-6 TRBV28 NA CASIRTGSSYNSPLHF TGTGCCAGCATCCGGACGGGTAGCTCCTATAATTCACCCCTCCACTTT
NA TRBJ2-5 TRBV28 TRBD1 CASSRYRGPQETQYF TGTGCCAGCAGTCGGTACAGGGGGCCTCAAGAGACCCAGTACTTC
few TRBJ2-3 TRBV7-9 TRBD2 CASSLPGLAGISTQYF TGTGCCAGCAGCTTACCGGGACTAGCGGGGATATCGACGCAGTATTTT
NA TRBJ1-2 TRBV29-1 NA CSVELDTRGYTF TGCAGCGTTGAACTCGACACTCGGGGCTACACCTTC
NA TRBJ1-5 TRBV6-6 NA CASRQGGRDQPQHF TGTGCCAGCAGACAGGGCGGGCGGGATCAGCCCCAGCATTTT
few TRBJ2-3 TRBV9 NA CASSVDGMEDTQYF TGTGCCAGCAGCGTAGACGGAATGGAAGATACGCAGTATTTT
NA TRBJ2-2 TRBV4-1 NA CASSQDRDSAAGTGELFF TGCGCCAGCAGCCAAGACCGGGACTCAGCTGCGGGCACCGGGGAGCTGTTTTTT
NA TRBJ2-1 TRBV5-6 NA CASSLARSSYNEQFF TGTGCCAGCAGCTTGGCAAGGAGCTCCTACAATGAGCAGTTCTTC
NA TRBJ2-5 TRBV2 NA CATNEGGGQQETQYF TGTGCCACCAACGAAGGCGGGGGACAACAAGAGACCCAGTACTTC
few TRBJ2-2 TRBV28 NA CASSFRYVIGGELFF TGTGCCAGCAGTTTTCGCTACGTGATCGGCGGGGAGCTGTTTTTT
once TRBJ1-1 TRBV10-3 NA CAISEYRENTEAFF TGTGCCATCAGTGAGTACAGGGAGAACACTGAAGCTTTCTTT
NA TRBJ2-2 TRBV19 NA CASAQWGDTGELFF TGTGCCAGCGCCCAATGGGGGGATACCGGGGAGCTGTTTTTT
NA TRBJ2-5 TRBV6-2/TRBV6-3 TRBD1 CASSNRDRGETQYF TGTGCCAGCAGTAACCGGGACAGGGGAGAGACCCAGTACTTC
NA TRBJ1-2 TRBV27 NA CASSTTFAAIRYGYTF TGTGCCAGCAGCACCACGTTCGCTGCTATTAGGTATGGCTACACCTTC
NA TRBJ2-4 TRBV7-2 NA CASSLNRGGAKNIQYF TGTGCCAGCAGCTTAAATAGAGGAGGGGCCAAAAACATTCAGTACTTC
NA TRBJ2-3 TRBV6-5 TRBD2 CASKESGGVDTQYF TGTGCCAGCAAGGAGAGCGGGGGGGTAGATACGCAGTATTTT
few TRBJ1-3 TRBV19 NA CASSMRSVVSGNTIYF TGTGCCAGTAGTATGAGGTCGGTAGTCTCTGGAAACACCATATATTTT
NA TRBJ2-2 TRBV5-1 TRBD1 CASSAQPGQANTGELFF TGCGCCAGCAGCGCGCAGCCGGGACAGGCTAACACCGGGGAGCTGTTTTTT
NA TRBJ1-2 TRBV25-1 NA CASSEYIAGGGYTF TGTGCCAGCAGTGAATATATTGCCGGTGGAGGCTACACCTTC
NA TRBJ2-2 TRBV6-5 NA CASSYGRPANTGELFF TGTGCCAGCAGTTACGGGAGACCCGCGAACACCGGGGAGCTGTTTTTT
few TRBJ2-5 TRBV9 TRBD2 CASSLSGSGGIGGTQYF TGTGCCAGCAGCCTCTCGGGAAGCGGGGGGATCGGTGGGACCCAGTACTTC
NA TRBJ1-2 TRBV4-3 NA CASSQDIPGWGGSLYGYTF TGCGCCAGCAGCCAAGATATCCCCGGGTGGGGCGGTAGCCTTTATGGCTACACCTTC
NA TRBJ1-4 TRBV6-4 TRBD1 CASSSGTGYNRKLFF TGTGCCAGCAGTTCCGGGACAGGGTATAATCGGAAACTGTTTTTT
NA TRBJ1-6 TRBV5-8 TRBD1 CASSLTGTGESPLHF TGTGCCAGCAGCTTGACCGGGACAGGGGAATCACCCCTCCACTTT
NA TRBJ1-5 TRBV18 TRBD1 CASSPGTGGGKGNQPQHF TGTGCCAGCTCACCCGGGACAGGGGGCGGAAAAGGCAATCAGCCCCAGCATTTT
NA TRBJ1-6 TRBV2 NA CASGQSYNSPLHF TGTGCCAGCGGACAGAGTTATAATTCACCCCTCCACTTT